The 4 T cell receptor beta chains reported below all come from one sample, sequenced in a study of sequential checkpoint blockade in melanoma. The method was immunoSEQ multiplex PCR; TCRdb's version includes in-frame clones alone and lacks a portion of them. The sample shows approximately 19,000 clones, around 72% of them seen only once. Treatment specified: randomized to nivolumab then ipilimumab (arm A) or the reverse (arm B). The material was tumor tissue (inferred from file names), obtained from a patient given nivolumab and ipilimumab in sequence. The receptors here all came from a human donor with melanoma.

The chain couples TRBV28 to TRBJ2-3, with TRBD2 identical over 10 bases. The CDR3 consists of 14 residues. V lost 6 bases and J lost 0; bases outside the gene matches: 0. Germline V CDR1 and CDR2: MDHEN, SYDVKM. CDR3 coding DNA: TGTGCCAGCAGGGGACTAGCGAGCACAGATACGCAGTATTTT. This translates into CASRGLASTDTQYF.

J is TRBJ2-1 and V is TRBV30; the match to TRBD2 covers 8 bases. With 0 bases clipped from V and 0 bases from J, the junction kept 7 bases outside the gene matches. The germline V gene encodes CDR1 GTSNPN and CDR2 SVGIG (reference sequence). This CDR3 has 17 residues. The CDR3 loop is CAWSVGGGPNSYNEQFF. In nucleotides, the CDR3 is TGTGCCTGGAGTGTTGGCGGGGGGCCTAACTCCTACAATGAGCAGTTCTTC. Drawing the rest from reference TRBV30 and TRBJ2-1, the complete variable domain is SQTIHQWPATLVQPVGSPLSLECTVEGTSNPNLYWYRQAAGRGLQLLFYSVGIGQISSEVPQNLSASRPQDRQFILSSKKLLLSDSGFYLCAWSVGGGPNSYNEQFFGPGTRLTVL.

This clone was counted a few times. The chain uses TRBV30 and TRBJ1-6, with D unresolved. Germline V CDR1 and CDR2: GTSNPN, SVGIG (reference sequence). CDR3 length: 18 amino acids. V lost 5 bases and J 0 bases, leaving 20 bases between the germline ends. DNA of the CDR3: TGTGCCTGGTCTAACGCCATCGACGGAAGCTCCTATAATTCACCCCTCCACTTT. Amino acids: CAWSNAIDGSSYNSPLHF. Variable domain in full (rest from reference TRBV30 and TRBJ1-6): SQTIHQWPATLVQPVGSPLSLECTVEGTSNPNLYWYRQAAGRGLQLLFYSVGIGQISSEVPQNLSASRPQDRQFILSSKKLLLSDSGFYLCAWSNAIDGSSYNSPLHFGNGTRLTVT.

This chain links TRBV14 with TRBJ2-6; D not resolved. The length of the CDR3 is 16 residues. Per germline, CDR1 SGHDN and CDR2 FVKESK. V lost 0 bases, J lost 0 bases, and 6 bases lay in between. CDR3 region: CASSQELSSGANVLTF. CDR3 nucleotides: TGTGCCAGCAGCCAAGAGCTCAGCTCTGGGGCCAACGTCCTGACTTTC.